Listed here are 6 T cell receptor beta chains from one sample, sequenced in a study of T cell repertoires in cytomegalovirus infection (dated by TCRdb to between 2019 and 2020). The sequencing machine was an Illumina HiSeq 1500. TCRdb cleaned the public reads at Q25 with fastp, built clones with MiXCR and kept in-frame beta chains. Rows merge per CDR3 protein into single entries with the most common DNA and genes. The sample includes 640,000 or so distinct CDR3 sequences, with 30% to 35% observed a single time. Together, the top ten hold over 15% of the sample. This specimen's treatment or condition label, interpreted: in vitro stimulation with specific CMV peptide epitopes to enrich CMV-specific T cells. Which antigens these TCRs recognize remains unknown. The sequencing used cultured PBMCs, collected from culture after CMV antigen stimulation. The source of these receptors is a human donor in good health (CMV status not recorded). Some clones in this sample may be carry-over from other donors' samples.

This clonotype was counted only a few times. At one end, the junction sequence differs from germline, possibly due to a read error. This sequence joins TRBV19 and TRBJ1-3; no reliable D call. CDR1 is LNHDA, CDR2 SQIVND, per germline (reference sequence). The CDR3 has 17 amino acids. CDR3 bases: TGTGCCAGTAGCATAGAGGGAAACTTTTTCTCTGGAAACACCATATATTTT. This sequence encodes CASSIEGNFFSGNTIYF.

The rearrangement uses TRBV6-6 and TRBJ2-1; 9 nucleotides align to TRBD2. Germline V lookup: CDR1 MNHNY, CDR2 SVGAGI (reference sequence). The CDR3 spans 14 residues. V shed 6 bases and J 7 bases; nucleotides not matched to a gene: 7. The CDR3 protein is CASRGGGASNEQFF. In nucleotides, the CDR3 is TGTGCCAGCAGAGGCGGGGGGGCATCAAATGAGCAGTTCTTC.

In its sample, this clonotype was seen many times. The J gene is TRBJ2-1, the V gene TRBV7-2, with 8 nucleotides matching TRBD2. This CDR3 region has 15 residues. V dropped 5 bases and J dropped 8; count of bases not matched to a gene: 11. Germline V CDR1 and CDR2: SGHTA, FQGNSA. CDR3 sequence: CASSGPGGVYDEQFF. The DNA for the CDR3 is TGTGCCAGCAGCGGCCCGGGGGGGGTTTATGATGAGCAGTTCTTC.

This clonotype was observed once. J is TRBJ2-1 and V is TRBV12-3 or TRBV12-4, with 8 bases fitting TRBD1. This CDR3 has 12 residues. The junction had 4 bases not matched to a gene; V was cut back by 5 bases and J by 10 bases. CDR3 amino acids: CASSTGTGEQFF. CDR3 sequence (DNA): TGTGCCAGCAGTACAGGGACAGGAGAGCAGTTCTTC.

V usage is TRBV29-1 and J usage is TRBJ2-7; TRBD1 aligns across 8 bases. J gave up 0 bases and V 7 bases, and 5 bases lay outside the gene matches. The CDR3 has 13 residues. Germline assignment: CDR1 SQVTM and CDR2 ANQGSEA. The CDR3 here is CSGSQGVSYEQYF. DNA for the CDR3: TGCAGCGGATCACAGGGGGTCTCCTACGAGCAGTACTTC.

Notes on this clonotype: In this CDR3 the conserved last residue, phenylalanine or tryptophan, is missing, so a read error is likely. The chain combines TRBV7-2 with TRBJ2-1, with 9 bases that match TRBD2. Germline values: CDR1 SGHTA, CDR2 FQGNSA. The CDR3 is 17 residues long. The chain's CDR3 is CTSSRRRLAVPYNEQFV. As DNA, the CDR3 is TGCACCAGCAGCAGACGAAGACTAGCGGTCCCTTACAATGAGCAGTTCGTC.